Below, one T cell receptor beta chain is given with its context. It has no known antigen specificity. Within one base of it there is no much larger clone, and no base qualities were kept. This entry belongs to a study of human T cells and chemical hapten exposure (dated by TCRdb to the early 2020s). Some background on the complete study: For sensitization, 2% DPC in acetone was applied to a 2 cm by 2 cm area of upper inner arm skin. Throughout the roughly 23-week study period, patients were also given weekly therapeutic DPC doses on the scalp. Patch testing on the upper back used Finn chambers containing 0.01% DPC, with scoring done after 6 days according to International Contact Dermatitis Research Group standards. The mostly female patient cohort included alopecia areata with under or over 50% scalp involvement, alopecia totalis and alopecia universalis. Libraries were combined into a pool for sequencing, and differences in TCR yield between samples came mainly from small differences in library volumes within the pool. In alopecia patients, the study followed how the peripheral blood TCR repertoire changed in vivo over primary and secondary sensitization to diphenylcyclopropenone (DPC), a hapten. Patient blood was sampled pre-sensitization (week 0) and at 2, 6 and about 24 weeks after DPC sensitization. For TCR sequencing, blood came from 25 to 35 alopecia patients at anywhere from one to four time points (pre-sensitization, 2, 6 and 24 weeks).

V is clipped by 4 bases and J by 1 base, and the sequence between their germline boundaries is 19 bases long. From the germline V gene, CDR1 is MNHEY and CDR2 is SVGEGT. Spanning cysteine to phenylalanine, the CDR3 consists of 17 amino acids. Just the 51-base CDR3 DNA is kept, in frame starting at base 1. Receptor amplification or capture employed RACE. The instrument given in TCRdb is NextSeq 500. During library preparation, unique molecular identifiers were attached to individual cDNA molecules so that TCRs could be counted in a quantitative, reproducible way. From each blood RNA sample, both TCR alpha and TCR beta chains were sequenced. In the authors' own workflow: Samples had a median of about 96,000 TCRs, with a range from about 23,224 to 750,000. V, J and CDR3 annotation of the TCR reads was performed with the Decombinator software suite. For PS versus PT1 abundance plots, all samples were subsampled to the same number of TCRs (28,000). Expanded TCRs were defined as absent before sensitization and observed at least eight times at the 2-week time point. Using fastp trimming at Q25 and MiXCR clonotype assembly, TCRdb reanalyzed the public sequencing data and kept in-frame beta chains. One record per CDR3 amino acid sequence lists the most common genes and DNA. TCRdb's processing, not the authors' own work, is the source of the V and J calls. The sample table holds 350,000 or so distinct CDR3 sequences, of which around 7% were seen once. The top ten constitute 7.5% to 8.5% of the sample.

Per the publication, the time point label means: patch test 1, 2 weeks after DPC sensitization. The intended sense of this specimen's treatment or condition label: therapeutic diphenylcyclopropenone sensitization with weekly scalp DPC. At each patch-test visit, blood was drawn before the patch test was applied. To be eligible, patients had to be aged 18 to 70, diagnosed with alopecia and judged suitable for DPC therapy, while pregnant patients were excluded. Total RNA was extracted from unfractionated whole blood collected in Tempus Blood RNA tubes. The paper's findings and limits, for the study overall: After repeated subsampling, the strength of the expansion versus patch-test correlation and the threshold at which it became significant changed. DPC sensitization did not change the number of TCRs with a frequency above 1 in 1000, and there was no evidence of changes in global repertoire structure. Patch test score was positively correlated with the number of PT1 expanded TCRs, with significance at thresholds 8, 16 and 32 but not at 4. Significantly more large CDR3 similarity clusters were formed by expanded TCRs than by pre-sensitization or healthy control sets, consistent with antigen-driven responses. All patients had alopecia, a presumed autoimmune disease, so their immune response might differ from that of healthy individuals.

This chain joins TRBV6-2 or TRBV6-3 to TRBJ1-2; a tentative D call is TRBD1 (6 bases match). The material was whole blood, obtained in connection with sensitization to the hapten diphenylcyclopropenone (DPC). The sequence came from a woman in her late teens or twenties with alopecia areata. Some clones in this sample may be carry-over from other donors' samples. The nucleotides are TGTGCCAGCAGTTTTTTTTCAACAGGGATCATTAACTATGGCTACACCTTC. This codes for CASSFFSTGIINYGYTF.